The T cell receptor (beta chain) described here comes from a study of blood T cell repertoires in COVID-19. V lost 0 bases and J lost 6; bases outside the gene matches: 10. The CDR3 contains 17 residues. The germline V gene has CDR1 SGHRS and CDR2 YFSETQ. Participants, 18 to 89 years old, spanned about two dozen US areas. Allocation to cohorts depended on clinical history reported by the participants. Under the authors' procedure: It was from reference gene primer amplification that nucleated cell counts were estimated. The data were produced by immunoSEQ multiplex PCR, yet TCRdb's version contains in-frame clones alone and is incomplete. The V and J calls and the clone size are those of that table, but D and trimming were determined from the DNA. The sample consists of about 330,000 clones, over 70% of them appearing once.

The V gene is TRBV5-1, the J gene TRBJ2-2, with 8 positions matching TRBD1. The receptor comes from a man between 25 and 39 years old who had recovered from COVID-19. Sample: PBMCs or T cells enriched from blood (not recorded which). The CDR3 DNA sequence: TGCGCCAGCAGCTTGGGGACAGGGTCCCCCGAATCCGGGGAGCTGTTTTTT. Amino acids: CASSLGTGSPESGELFF.